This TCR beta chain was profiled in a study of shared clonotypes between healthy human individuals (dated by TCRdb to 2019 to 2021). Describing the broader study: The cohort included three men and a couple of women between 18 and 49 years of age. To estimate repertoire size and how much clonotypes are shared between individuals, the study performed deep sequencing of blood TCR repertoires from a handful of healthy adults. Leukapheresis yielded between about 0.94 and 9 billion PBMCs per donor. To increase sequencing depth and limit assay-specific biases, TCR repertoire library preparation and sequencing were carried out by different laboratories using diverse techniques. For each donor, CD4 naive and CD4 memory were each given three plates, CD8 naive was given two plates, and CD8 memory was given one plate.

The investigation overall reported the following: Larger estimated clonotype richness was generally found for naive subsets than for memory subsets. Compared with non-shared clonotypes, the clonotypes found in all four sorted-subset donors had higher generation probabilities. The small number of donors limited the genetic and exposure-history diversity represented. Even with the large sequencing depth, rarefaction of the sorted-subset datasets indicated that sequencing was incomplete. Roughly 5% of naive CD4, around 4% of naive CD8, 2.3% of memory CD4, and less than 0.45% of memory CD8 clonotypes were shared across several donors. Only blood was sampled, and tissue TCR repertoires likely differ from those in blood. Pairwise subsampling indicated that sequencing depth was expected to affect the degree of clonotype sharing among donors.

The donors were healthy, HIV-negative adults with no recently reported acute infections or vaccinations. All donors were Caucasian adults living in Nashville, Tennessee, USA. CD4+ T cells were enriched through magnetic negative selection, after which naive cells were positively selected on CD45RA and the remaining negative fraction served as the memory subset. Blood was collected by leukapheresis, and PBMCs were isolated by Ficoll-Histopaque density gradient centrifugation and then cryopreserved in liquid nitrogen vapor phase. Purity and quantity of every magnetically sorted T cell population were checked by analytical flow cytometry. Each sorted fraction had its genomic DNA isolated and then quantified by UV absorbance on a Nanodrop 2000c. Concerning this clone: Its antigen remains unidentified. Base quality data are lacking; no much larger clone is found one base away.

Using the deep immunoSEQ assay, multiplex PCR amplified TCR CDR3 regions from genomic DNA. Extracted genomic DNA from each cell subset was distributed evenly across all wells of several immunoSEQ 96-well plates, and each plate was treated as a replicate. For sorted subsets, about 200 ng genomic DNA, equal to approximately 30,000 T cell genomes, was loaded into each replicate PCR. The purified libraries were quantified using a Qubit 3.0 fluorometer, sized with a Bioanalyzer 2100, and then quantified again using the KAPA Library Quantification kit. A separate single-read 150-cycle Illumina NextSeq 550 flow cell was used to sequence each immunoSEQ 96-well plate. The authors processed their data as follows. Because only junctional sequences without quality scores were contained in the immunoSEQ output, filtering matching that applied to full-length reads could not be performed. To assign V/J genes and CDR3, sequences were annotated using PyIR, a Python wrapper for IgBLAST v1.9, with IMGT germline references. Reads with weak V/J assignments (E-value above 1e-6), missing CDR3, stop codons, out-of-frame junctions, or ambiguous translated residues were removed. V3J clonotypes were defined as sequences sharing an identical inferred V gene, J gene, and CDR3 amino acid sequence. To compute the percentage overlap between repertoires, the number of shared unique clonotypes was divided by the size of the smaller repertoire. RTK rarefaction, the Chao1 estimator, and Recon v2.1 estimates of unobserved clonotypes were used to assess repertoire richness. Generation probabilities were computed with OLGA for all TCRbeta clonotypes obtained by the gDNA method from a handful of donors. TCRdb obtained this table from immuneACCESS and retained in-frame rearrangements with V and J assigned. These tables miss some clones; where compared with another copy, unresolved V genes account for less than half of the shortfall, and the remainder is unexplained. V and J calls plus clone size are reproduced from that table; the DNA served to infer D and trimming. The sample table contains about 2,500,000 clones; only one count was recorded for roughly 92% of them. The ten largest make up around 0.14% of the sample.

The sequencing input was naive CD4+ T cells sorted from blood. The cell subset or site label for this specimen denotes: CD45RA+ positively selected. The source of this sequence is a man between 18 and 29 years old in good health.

CDR3 protein: CASSPGRPANTGELFF. The nucleotide sequence reads as follows: TGTGCCAGTAGCCCTGGGAGGCCCGCGAACACCGGGGAGCTGTTTTTT. The V and J genes are TRBV19 and TRBJ2-2; TRBD2 could be the D gene, as 6 bases match. Based on the germline V gene (reference sequence), the CDR1 and CDR2 sequences are LNHDA and SQIVND. Taken from cysteine to phenylalanine, the CDR3 has 16 residues. The entry retains the CDR3 DNA only, 48 bases that are in frame from base 1. Trimming costs V 6 bases and J 0 bases, and their ends lie 14 bases apart.